This TCR beta chain was documented in a study of CD8+CD57+ T cells in acquired aplastic anemia. There are many counts of this clonotype. Genomic DNA, serving as template, underwent TCR beta VDJ and CDR3 profiling. MiXCR was run by TCRdb on the reads, yielding one entry per CDR3 protein. Of about 190,000 distinct CDR3 sequences in the sample, 54% were seen once. The CDR3 covers 15 residues. CDR1 and CDR2 (germline): SGHTA, FQGNSA. Trimming shortened V by 2 bases and J by 0 bases, and 11 bases separated the two germline ends. This TCR came from a human donor in good health, serving as a control. J is TRBJ2-7 and V is TRBV7-2, with TRBD1 as a possible D gene (6 bases). Material for sequencing was sorted CD4+, CD8+, or CD8+CD57+ T cells (not recorded which) from PBMCs. CDR3 residues: CASSLRQASSYEQYF. In DNA form, the CDR3 reads TGTGCCAGCAGCTTACGACAGGCCAGCTCCTACGAGCAGTACTTC.